Listed below are T cell receptor beta chains from one sample, sequenced in a study of T cell repertoires in cytomegalovirus infection. Antigens for these TCRs are unknown. TCRdb re-called the reads with MiXCR, one entry per CDR3 protein. This sample has approximately 1,000,000 distinct CDR3 sequences, with 30% to 40% found just once. The material was cultured CD8+ T cells from PBMCs, obtained from culture after CMV antigen stimulation. These receptors originate from a human donor in good health (CMV status not recorded). Some clones in this sample may be carry-over from other donors' samples. CDR3s include the opening cysteine and the closing phenylalanine or tryptophan. The order of the fields is clone size, D gene, J gene, V gene, CDR3 protein, CDR3 DNA. A D gene is named only where the DNA matches it firmly. Rows may omit the clone size; those that give it use once, few, many or a size class.

size: few; D: NA; J: TRBJ2-1; V: TRBV2; CDR3: CASSSGRTYNEQFF; DNA: TGTGCCAGCAGCAGCGGACGGACCTACAATGAGCAGTTCTTC
size: once; D: NA; J: TRBJ1-1; V: TRBV12-3/TRBV12-4; CDR3: CASSVGDTSNTEALF; DNA: TGTGCCAGCAGTGTGGGGGACACCTCGAACACTGAAGCTTTGTTT
size: NA; D: NA; J: TRBJ2-1; V: TRBV6-1; CDR3: CASSSNRVREQFF; DNA: TGTGCCAGCAGTTCAAACAGGGTACGTGAGCAGTTCTTC
size: NA; D: TRBD2; J: TRBJ2-2; V: TRBV7-3; CDR3: CASSLTRTSGANTGELFF; DNA: TGTGCCAGCAGCTTAACTCGGACTAGCGGAGCGAACACCGGGGAGCTGTTTTTT
size: NA; D: NA; J: TRBJ2-7; V: TRBV12-3/TRBV12-4; CDR3: CASSLSSRGLSYEQYF; DNA: TGTGCCAGCAGTTTATCAAGCAGGGGCCTCTCCTACGAGCAGTACTTC
size: NA; D: NA; J: TRBJ2-3; V: TRBV2; CDR3: CASSEAADTQYF; DNA: TGTGCCAGCAGTGAGGCAGCAGATACGCAGTATTTT
size: NA; D: TRBD2; J: TRBJ2-2; V: TRBV11-2; CDR3: CASSSWERGASFTGELFF; DNA: TGTGCCAGCAGCTCCTGGGAGCGGGGGGCCTCCTTCACAGGGGAGCTGTTTTTT
size: many; D: NA; J: TRBJ2-3; V: TRBV7-2; CDR3: CASSPRPTDTQYF; DNA: TGTGCCAGCAGCCCACGACCCACAGATACGCAGTATTTT
size: few; D: NA; J: TRBJ2-7; V: TRBV7-2; CDR3: CASSPGGSNEQYF; DNA: TGTGCCAGCAGCCCCGGAGGGAGTAACGAGCAGTACTTC
size: few; D: NA; J: TRBJ1-1; V: TRBV6-2/TRBV6-3; CDR3: CASNPDIGTEAFF; DNA: TGTGCCAGCAACCCAGACATAGGCACTGAAGCTTTCTTT
size: NA; D: NA; J: TRBJ2-7; V: TRBV27; CDR3: CASSYGGQEQYF; DNA: TGTGCCAGCTCCTACGGGGGGCAGGAGCAGTACTTC
size: NA; D: TRBD1; J: TRBJ2-1; V: TRBV5-1; CDR3: CASSLGRDRADEQFF; DNA: TGCGCCAGCAGCTTGGGACGGGACAGGGCTGATGAGCAGTTCTTC
size: few; D: NA; J: TRBJ2-3; V: TRBV28; CDR3: CASSLGGESTDTQYF; DNA: TGTGCCAGCAGTTTGGGCGGGGAGTCCACAGATACGCAGTATTTT
size: NA; D: TRBD1; J: TRBJ1-1; V: TRBV27; CDR3: CASSLLPDRGPEAFF; DNA: TGTGCCAGCAGTTTATTACCCGACAGGGGCCCTGAAGCTTTCTTT
size: few; D: NA; J: TRBJ2-1; V: TRBV6-6; CDR3: CASSYSRVGHEQFF; DNA: TGTGCCAGCAGTTACTCCAGGGTGGGACATGAGCAGTTCTTC
size: NA; D: TRBD1; J: TRBJ1-4; V: TRBV20-1; CDR3: CSARRTGGGKLFF; DNA: TGCAGTGCTAGACGGACAGGGGGCGGAAAACTGTTTTTT
size: NA; D: TRBD2; J: TRBJ2-2; V: TRBV6-1; CDR3: CASSFNLAGGQVTGELFF; DNA: TGTGCCAGCAGTTTTAATCTAGCGGGGGGGCAGGTCACCGGGGAGCTGTTTTTT
size: NA; D: TRBD1; J: TRBJ1-4; V: TRBV20-1; CDR3: CSARDRKGQAYEKLFF; DNA: TGCAGTGCTAGAGATCGCAAGGGACAGGCATATGAAAAACTGTTTTTT
size: few; D: NA; J: TRBJ1-1; V: TRBV12-3/TRBV12-4; CDR3: CASSGDKNTEAFF; DNA: TGTGCCAGCAGTGGCGACAAGAACACTGAAGCTTTCTTT
size: NA; D: TRBD2; J: TRBJ2-5; V: TRBV7-9; CDR3: CASSLVILAGEQETQYF; DNA: TGTGCCAGCAGCTTAGTTATCCTAGCGGGGGAACAAGAGACCCAGTACTTC
size: NA; D: TRBD1; J: TRBJ1-3; V: TRBV7-9; CDR3: CASSPQGANGNTIYF; DNA: TGTGCCAGCAGTCCACAGGGGGCGAATGGAAACACCATATATTTT
size: few; D: TRBD2; J: TRBJ2-1; V: TRBV5-5; CDR3: CASSLPERGPGYNEQFF; DNA: TGTGCCAGCAGCTTGCCTGAGCGGGGGCCGGGGTACAATGAGCAGTTCTTC
size: few; D: NA; J: TRBJ2-1; V: TRBV24-1; CDR3: CATSESDRYNEQFF; DNA: TGTGCCACCAGTGAATCGGACAGATACAATGAGCAGTTCTTC
size: NA; D: NA; J: TRBJ1-2; V: TRBV6-5; CDR3: CASSLLPALSNYGYTF; DNA: TGTGCCAGCAGCTTGCTACCCGCTTTGTCTAACTATGGCTACACCTTC
size: many; D: NA; J: TRBJ1-4; V: TRBV7-2; CDR3: CASSLPGWGEKLFF; DNA: TGTGCCAGCAGCTTGCCAGGGTGGGGTGAAAAACTGTTTTTT
size: few; D: NA; J: TRBJ1-3; V: TRBV14; CDR3: CASSQISGNTIYF; DNA: TGTGCCAGCAGTCAGATCTCTGGAAACACCATATATTTT
size: NA; D: TRBD2; J: TRBJ2-5; V: TRBV7-9; CDR3: CASSPPTSGGPGTQYF; DNA: TGTGCCAGCAGCCCCCCGACTAGCGGGGGCCCGGGGACCCAGTACTTC
size: many; D: NA; J: TRBJ2-1; V: TRBV7-2; CDR3: CASSPPVGDEQFF; DNA: TGTGCCAGCAGCCCTCCGGTGGGGGATGAGCAGTTCTTC
size: NA; D: NA; J: TRBJ2-2; V: TRBV27; CDR3: CASARNTGELFF; DNA: TGTGCCAGCGCCCGGAACACCGGGGAGCTGTTTTTT
size: NA; D: NA; J: TRBJ2-3; V: TRBV15; CDR3: CATSSKVQGHRVDTQYF; DNA: TGTGCCACCAGCAGTAAGGTGCAGGGACATCGGGTAGATACGCAGTATTTT
size: few; D: NA; J: TRBJ2-2; V: TRBV4-1; CDR3: CASSQITGNTGELFF; DNA: TGCGCCAGCAGTCAAATAACTGGTAACACCGGGGAGCTGTTTTTT
size: NA; D: NA; J: TRBJ1-3; V: TRBV20-1; CDR3: CSARDPRFGGNTIYF; DNA: TGCAGTGCTAGAGATCCTCGGTTTGGGGGGAACACCATATATTTT
size: NA; D: TRBD2; J: TRBJ2-1; V: TRBV19; CDR3: CASSIDGAGGYNEQFF; DNA: TGTGCCAGTAGTATAGATGGAGCGGGGGGCTACAATGAGCAGTTCTTC
size: many; D: TRBD1; J: TRBJ2-7; V: TRBV7-2; CDR3: CASSWTGDTYEQYF; DNA: TGTGCCAGCAGCTGGACAGGGGACACCTACGAGCAGTACTTC
size: NA; D: TRBD2; J: TRBJ2-3; V: TRBV12-3/TRBV12-4; CDR3: CASSDIAGITDTQYF; DNA: TGTGCCAGCAGCGATATAGCGGGGATCACAGATACGCAGTATTTT
size: NA; D: NA; J: TRBJ2-3; V: TRBV7-9; CDR3: CASTKPADTQYF; DNA: TGTGCCAGCACCAAGCCCGCAGATACGCAGTATTTT
size: few; D: NA; J: TRBJ1-1; V: TRBV7-9; CDR3: CASPPPGGGTEAFF; DNA: TGTGCCAGCCCCCCCCCCGGGGGCGGCACTGAAGCTTTCTTT
size: NA; D: TRBD1; J: TRBJ2-7; V: TRBV19; CDR3: CASSIRRQGEYEQYF; DNA: TGTGCCAGTAGTATTCGGCGACAGGGGGAATACGAGCAGTACTTC
size: NA; D: NA; J: TRBJ1-1; V: TRBV12-5; CDR3: CASGPAEQSNTEAFF; DNA: TGTGCTAGTGGCCCCGCCGAACAGAGCAACACTGAAGCTTTCTTT
size: few; D: NA; J: TRBJ2-3; V: TRBV27; CDR3: CASEPDSTDTQYF; DNA: TGTGCCAGCGAACCAGATAGCACAGATACGCAGTATTTT
size: NA; D: NA; J: TRBJ2-5; V: TRBV24-1; CDR3: CATGGANQETQYF; DNA: TGTGCCACCGGAGGGGCGAACCAAGAGACCCAGTACTTC
size: NA; D: NA; J: TRBJ1-4; V: TRBV6-5; CDR3: CASSYRRGRNEKLFF; DNA: TGTGCCAGCAGTTACCGGCGGGGACGGAATGAAAAACTGTTTTTT
size: NA; D: TRBD2; J: TRBJ2-4; V: TRBV6-4; CDR3: CASSDIPRGLAEKNIQYF; DNA: TGTGCCAGCAGTGACATCCCCCGAGGGCTAGCGGAGAAAAACATTCAGTACTTC
size: few; D: NA; J: TRBJ1-2; V: TRBV7-9; CDR3: CASSSPTFYGYTF; DNA: TGTGCCAGCAGCTCGCCGACCTTCTATGGCTACACCTTC
size: few; D: TRBD1; J: TRBJ2-4; V: TRBV24-1; CDR3: CATSDRGQGARTIQYF; DNA: TGTGCCACCAGTGACCGGGGACAGGGGGCGCGGACCATTCAGTACTTC
size: NA; D: NA; J: TRBJ1-4; V: TRBV4-3; CDR3: CASSGGIATNEKLFF; DNA: TGCGCCAGCAGCGGGGGCATTGCAACTAATGAAAAACTGTTTTTT
size: few; D: NA; J: TRBJ1-1; V: TRBV7-9; CDR3: CASSPGQTLRTEAFF; DNA: TGTGCCAGCAGCCCCGGGCAGACACTGAGGACTGAAGCTTTCTTT
size: NA; D: NA; J: TRBJ2-7; V: TRBV27; CDR3: CASSLSWGYEQYF; DNA: TGTGCCAGCAGTTTATCGTGGGGATACGAGCAGTACTTC
size: NA; D: NA; J: TRBJ2-1; V: TRBV12-3/TRBV12-4; CDR3: CASSLGAGPNEQFF; DNA: TGTGCCAGCAGTTTAGGGGCAGGGCCCAATGAGCAGTTCTTC
size: NA; D: TRBD1; J: TRBJ2-1; V: TRBV6-2/TRBV6-3; CDR3: CASSYRPGQALREQFF; DNA: TGTGCCAGCAGTTACCGGCCGGGACAGGCTTTGAGGGAGCAGTTCTTC
size: few; D: NA; J: TRBJ1-2; V: TRBV7-2; CDR3: CASSLVFRGAEDYGYTF; DNA: TGTGCCAGCAGCTTAGTCTTTAGGGGGGCCGAGGACTATGGCTACACCTTC
size: NA; D: TRBD2; J: TRBJ2-1; V: TRBV25-1; CDR3: CASSAPGLRYNEQFF; DNA: TGTGCCAGCAGTGCCCCGGGACTACGGTACAATGAGCAGTTCTTC
size: NA; D: NA; J: TRBJ2-5; V: TRBV7-3; CDR3: CASSLRQGGGETQYF; DNA: TGTGCCAGCAGCCTACGACAGGGAGGCGGTGAGACCCAGTACTTC
size: NA; D: TRBD1; J: TRBJ2-5; V: TRBV11-2; CDR3: CASSTTGTGASYQETQYF; DNA: TGTGCCAGCAGCACAACCGGGACAGGAGCCTCGTACCAAGAGACCCAGTACTTC
size: NA; D: NA; J: TRBJ2-7; V: TRBV2; CDR3: CASSDSVADERHEQYF; DNA: TGTGCCAGCAGTGATTCAGTCGCGGACGAACGTCACGAGCAGTACTTC
size: few; D: NA; J: TRBJ1-1; V: TRBV12-3/TRBV12-4; CDR3: CASSHSTEAFF; DNA: TGTGCCAGCAGCCATAGCACTGAAGCTTTCTTT
size: many; D: NA; J: TRBJ1-4; V: TRBV7-9; CDR3: CASSHKGARSEKLFF; DNA: TGTGCCAGCAGTCACAAAGGGGCGCGGAGTGAAAAACTGTTTTTT